Listed below are T cell receptor beta chains from one sample, sequenced in a study of CD8 T cells in Susac syndrome. TCRdb redid the calling of the immunoSEQ multiplex PCR reads with MiXCR, one entry per CDR3 protein. The sample has around 150,000 distinct CDR3 sequences; over 90% are singletons. The sample comprised CD8+ T cells from PBMCs. The receptors originated from a human donor with Susac syndrome. Each CDR3 is given with its conserved first and last residue. Fields, in order: V gene, J gene, clone size, CDR3 length, D gene, CDR3 protein, CDR3 DNA. A D gene is named only where the DNA matches it firmly. Clone size, where shown, is once, few, many, or a class for clones that have expanded.

V gene: TRBV12-3/TRBV12-4; J gene: TRBJ2-1; clone size: NA; CDR3 length: 15; D gene: NA; CDR3 protein: CASSSERSSYNEQFF; CDR3 DNA: TGTGCCAGCAGTTCAGAGCGGAGCTCCTACAATGAGCAGTTCTTC
V gene: TRBV14; J gene: TRBJ1-1; clone size: NA; CDR3 length: 16; D gene: TRBD1; CDR3 protein: CASSQVRGQGAAEAFF; CDR3 DNA: TGTGCCAGCAGCCAAGTCAGGGGACAGGGGGCCGCTGAAGCTTTCTTT
V gene: TRBV24-1; J gene: TRBJ2-2; clone size: NA; CDR3 length: 15; D gene: NA; CDR3 protein: CATSDPDLGAGELFF; CDR3 DNA: TGTGCCACCAGTGATCCGGACCTAGGGGCCGGGGAGCTGTTTTTT
V gene: TRBV5-1; J gene: TRBJ2-3; clone size: NA; CDR3 length: 15; D gene: TRBD2; CDR3 protein: CASSSLAGVSDTQYF; CDR3 DNA: TGCGCCAGCAGCTCCCTAGCGGGAGTCTCGGATACGCAGTATTTT
V gene: TRBV11-2; J gene: TRBJ2-7; clone size: once; CDR3 length: 12; D gene: NA; CDR3 protein: CASSSSWREQYF; CDR3 DNA: TGTGCCAGCAGCTCCTCTTGGAGGGAGCAGTACTTC
V gene: TRBV12-3/TRBV12-4; J gene: TRBJ2-7; clone size: NA; CDR3 length: 12; D gene: NA; CDR3 protein: CASSFRDYEQYF; CDR3 DNA: TGTGCCAGCAGTTTTAGAGACTACGAGCAGTACTTC
V gene: TRBV5-1; J gene: TRBJ2-5; clone size: NA; CDR3 length: 14; D gene: NA; CDR3 protein: CASSGTGGEETQYF; CDR3 DNA: TGCGCCAGCAGCGGAACAGGGGGGGAAGAGACCCAGTACTTC
V gene: TRBV28; J gene: TRBJ2-7; clone size: once; CDR3 length: 14; D gene: NA; CDR3 protein: CASSFAGAIYEQYF; CDR3 DNA: TGTGCCAGCAGTTTCGCAGGAGCGATCTACGAGCAGTACTTC
V gene: TRBV5-1; J gene: TRBJ1-1; clone size: NA; CDR3 length: 14; D gene: NA; CDR3 protein: CASSLERGVAEAFF; CDR3 DNA: TGCGCCAGCAGCTTGGAGAGAGGGGTAGCTGAAGCTTTCTTT
V gene: TRBV20-1; J gene: TRBJ1-5; clone size: once; CDR3 length: 14; D gene: NA; CDR3 protein: CSARVWDSNQPQHF; CDR3 DNA: TGCAGTGCTAGAGTATGGGATAGCAATCAGCCCCAGCATTTT
V gene: TRBV7-8; J gene: TRBJ1-1; clone size: NA; CDR3 length: 13; D gene: NA; CDR3 protein: CASSPHPGTEAFF; CDR3 DNA: TGTGCCAGCAGCCCTCACCCGGGCACTGAAGCTTTCTTT
V gene: TRBV12-3/TRBV12-4; J gene: TRBJ2-5; clone size: NA; CDR3 length: 13; D gene: NA; CDR3 protein: CASTPGYKETQYF; CDR3 DNA: TGTGCCAGCACCCCGGGCTACAAAGAGACCCAGTACTTC
V gene: TRBV29-1; J gene: TRBJ2-1; clone size: NA; CDR3 length: 13; D gene: TRBD2; CDR3 protein: CSALAGAGSEQFF; CDR3 DNA: TGCAGCGCCCTAGCGGGAGCGGGGAGTGAGCAGTTCTTC
V gene: TRBV19; J gene: TRBJ2-7; clone size: NA; CDR3 length: 14; D gene: NA; CDR3 protein: CASSIGGTLYEQYF; CDR3 DNA: TGTGCCAGTAGTATCGGCGGGACGCTCTACGAGCAGTACTTC
V gene: TRBV9; J gene: TRBJ2-5; clone size: NA; CDR3 length: 14; D gene: TRBD1; CDR3 protein: CASSSETGGETQYF; CDR3 DNA: TGTGCCAGCAGCTCGGAGACAGGGGGAGAGACCCAGTACTTC
V gene: TRBV12-3/TRBV12-4; J gene: TRBJ2-5; clone size: NA; CDR3 length: 16; D gene: TRBD2; CDR3 protein: CASSSLAGEVQETQYF; CDR3 DNA: TGTGCCAGCAGTTCACTAGCGGGAGAAGTCCAAGAGACCCAGTACTTC
V gene: TRBV20-1; J gene: TRBJ1-2; clone size: NA; CDR3 length: 10; D gene: NA; CDR3 protein: CSASWDGYTF; CDR3 DNA: TGCAGTGCTTCTTGGGATGGCTACACCTTC
V gene: TRBV13; J gene: TRBJ2-3; clone size: NA; CDR3 length: 12; D gene: NA; CDR3 protein: CASSLGRDTQYF; CDR3 DNA: TGTGCCAGCAGTTTAGGGCGGGATACGCAGTATTTT
V gene: TRBV4-1; J gene: TRBJ1-1; clone size: NA; CDR3 length: 17; D gene: NA; CDR3 protein: CASSQGLDRIDNTEAFF; CDR3 DNA: TGCGCCAGCAGCCAAGGCCTCGACAGGATTGATAACACTGAAGCTTTCTTT
V gene: TRBV29-1; J gene: TRBJ2-6; clone size: NA; CDR3 length: 16; D gene: TRBD1; CDR3 protein: CSVPGGTGAGANVLTF; CDR3 DNA: TGCAGCGTTCCGGGTGGGACAGGGGCTGGGGCCAACGTCCTGACTTTC
V gene: TRBV6-1; J gene: TRBJ2-4; clone size: NA; CDR3 length: 15; D gene: TRBD1; CDR3 protein: CASREVQGTSNIQYF; CDR3 DNA: TGTGCCAGCAGAGAGGTACAGGGGACGTCAAACATTCAGTACTTC
V gene: TRBV27; J gene: TRBJ1-2; clone size: NA; CDR3 length: 14; D gene: NA; CDR3 protein: CASKETGFGYGYTF; CDR3 DNA: TGTGCCAGCAAAGAAACAGGGTTTGGCTATGGCTACACCTTC
V gene: TRBV6-5; J gene: TRBJ2-6; clone size: NA; CDR3 length: 15; D gene: NA; CDR3 protein: CASSSDNSGANVLTF; CDR3 DNA: TGTGCCAGCAGTTCTGACAACTCTGGGGCCAACGTCCTGACTTTC
V gene: TRBV3-1; J gene: TRBJ2-1; clone size: NA; CDR3 length: 16; D gene: NA; CDR3 protein: CASSQKYGGVYNEQFF; CDR3 DNA: TGTGCCAGCAGCCAAAAATACGGGGGCGTCTACAATGAGCAGTTCTTC
V gene: TRBV4-1; J gene: TRBJ1-1; clone size: NA; CDR3 length: 15; D gene: NA; CDR3 protein: CASSHLLGKNTEAFF; CDR3 DNA: TGCGCCAGCAGCCACCTTCTCGGGAAGAACACTGAAGCTTTCTTT
V gene: TRBV18; J gene: TRBJ1-1; clone size: NA; CDR3 length: 14; D gene: NA; CDR3 protein: CASSPDPANTEAFF; CDR3 DNA: TGTGCCAGCTCACCGGACCCCGCGAACACTGAAGCTTTCTTT
V gene: TRBV1; J gene: TRBJ2-1; clone size: once; CDR3 length: 18; D gene: NA; CDR3 protein: CTSSQSVQVLSSYNEQFF; CDR3 DNA: TGCACCAGCAGCCAAAGCGTCCAAGTTCTTAGCTCCTACAATGAGCAGTTCTTC
V gene: TRBV7-9; J gene: TRBJ2-3; clone size: NA; CDR3 length: 16; D gene: NA; CDR3 protein: CASSPDPSVDTDTQYF; CDR3 DNA: TGTGCCAGCAGCCCCGACCCGAGCGTAGACACAGATACGCAGTATTTT
V gene: TRBV20-1; J gene: TRBJ2-3; clone size: NA; CDR3 length: 13; D gene: TRBD2; CDR3 protein: CSAREGPPDTQYF; CDR3 DNA: TGCAGTGCCCGGGAGGGCCCTCCAGATACGCAGTATTTT
V gene: TRBV28; J gene: TRBJ1-4; clone size: once; CDR3 length: 15; D gene: NA; CDR3 protein: CASGGPGFQSEKLFF; CDR3 DNA: TGTGCCAGCGGAGGACCCGGGTTTCAATCAGAAAAACTGTTTTTT
V gene: TRBV12-3/TRBV12-4; J gene: TRBJ1-1; clone size: once; CDR3 length: 13; D gene: NA; CDR3 protein: CASWLGGGTEAFF; CDR3 DNA: TGTGCCAGCTGGCTAGGGGGGGGCACTGAAGCTTTCTTT
V gene: TRBV5-1; J gene: TRBJ1-2; clone size: NA; CDR3 length: 14; D gene: NA; CDR3 protein: CASSLVGSYYGYTF; CDR3 DNA: TGCGCCAGCAGCTTGGTAGGGTCGTACTATGGCTACACCTTC
V gene: TRBV29-1; J gene: TRBJ2-1; clone size: NA; CDR3 length: 15; D gene: TRBD2; CDR3 protein: CSVALVLAGDNEQFF; CDR3 DNA: TGCAGCGTTGCTCTCGTCCTAGCGGGAGACAATGAGCAGTTCTTC